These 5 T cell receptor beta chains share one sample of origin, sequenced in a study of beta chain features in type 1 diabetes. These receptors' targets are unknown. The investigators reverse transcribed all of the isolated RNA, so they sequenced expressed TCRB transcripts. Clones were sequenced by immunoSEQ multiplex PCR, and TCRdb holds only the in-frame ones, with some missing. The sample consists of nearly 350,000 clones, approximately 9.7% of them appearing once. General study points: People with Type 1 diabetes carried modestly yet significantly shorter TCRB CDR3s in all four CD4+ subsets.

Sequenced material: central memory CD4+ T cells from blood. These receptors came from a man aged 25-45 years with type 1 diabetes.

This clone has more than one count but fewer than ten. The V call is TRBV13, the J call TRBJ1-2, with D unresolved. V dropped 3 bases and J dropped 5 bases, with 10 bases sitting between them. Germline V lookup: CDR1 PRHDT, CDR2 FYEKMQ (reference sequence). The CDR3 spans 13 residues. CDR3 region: CASSLGGLYGYTF. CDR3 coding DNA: TGTGCCAGCAGCTTGGGCGGTTTATATGGCTACACCTTC.

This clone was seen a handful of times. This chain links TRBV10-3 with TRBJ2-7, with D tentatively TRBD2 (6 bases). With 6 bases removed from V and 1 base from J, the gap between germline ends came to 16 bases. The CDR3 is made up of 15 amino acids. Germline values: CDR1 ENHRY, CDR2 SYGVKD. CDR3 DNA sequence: TGTGCCATCAGCCCGGACCCGGGACTTTCCTACGAGCAGTACTTC. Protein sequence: CAISPDPGLSYEQYF.

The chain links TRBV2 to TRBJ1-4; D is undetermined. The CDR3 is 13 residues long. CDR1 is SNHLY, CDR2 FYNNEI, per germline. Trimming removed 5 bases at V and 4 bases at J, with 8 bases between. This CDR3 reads CASSIEVNEKLFF. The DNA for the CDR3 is TGTGCCAGCAGTATTGAGGTTAATGAAAAACTGTTTTTT.

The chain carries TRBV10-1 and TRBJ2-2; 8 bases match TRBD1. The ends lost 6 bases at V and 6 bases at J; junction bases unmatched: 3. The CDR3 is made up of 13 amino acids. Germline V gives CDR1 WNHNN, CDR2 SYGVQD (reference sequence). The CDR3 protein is CASSVTGAGELFF. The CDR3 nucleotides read TGCGCCAGCAGCGTGACAGGGGCCGGGGAGCTGTTTTTT.

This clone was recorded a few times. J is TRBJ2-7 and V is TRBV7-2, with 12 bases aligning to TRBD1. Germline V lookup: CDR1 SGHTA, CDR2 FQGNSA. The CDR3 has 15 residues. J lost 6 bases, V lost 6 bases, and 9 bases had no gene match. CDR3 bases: TGTGCCAGCAGGGCTCCGGGACAGGGGGCGCGCGAGCAGTACTTC. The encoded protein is CASRAPGQGAREQYF.